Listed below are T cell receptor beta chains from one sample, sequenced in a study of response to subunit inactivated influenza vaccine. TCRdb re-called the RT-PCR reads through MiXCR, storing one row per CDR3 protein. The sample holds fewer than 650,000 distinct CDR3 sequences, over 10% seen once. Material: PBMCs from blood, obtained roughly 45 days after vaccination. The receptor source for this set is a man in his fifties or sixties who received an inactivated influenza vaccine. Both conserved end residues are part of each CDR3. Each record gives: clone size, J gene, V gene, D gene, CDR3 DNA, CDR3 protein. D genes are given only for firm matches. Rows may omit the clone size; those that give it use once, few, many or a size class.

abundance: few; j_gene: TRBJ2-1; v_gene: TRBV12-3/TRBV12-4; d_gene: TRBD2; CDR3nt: TGTGCCAGCAGTTTTGCGGGGGGCAGCTATGAGCAGTTCTTC; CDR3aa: CASSFAGGSYEQFF
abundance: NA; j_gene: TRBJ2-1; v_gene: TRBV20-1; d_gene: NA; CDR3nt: TGCAGTGCTAGATGGTCCTTTTTCAATGAGCAGTTCTTC; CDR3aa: CSARWSFFNEQFF
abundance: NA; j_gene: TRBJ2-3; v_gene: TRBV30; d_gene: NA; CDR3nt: TGTGCCTGGACCCACATCCGAAGGCCGGGTAGAGTAGATACGCAGTATTTT; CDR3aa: CAWTHIRRPGRVDTQYF
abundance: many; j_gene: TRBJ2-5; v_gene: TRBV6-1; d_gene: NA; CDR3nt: TGTGCCAGCAGGACGATTGGAGGGGGGCCTTCAGAGACCCAGTACTTC; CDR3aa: CASRTIGGGPSETQYF
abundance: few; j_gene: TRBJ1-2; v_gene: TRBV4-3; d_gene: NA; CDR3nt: TGCGCCAGCAGCCAAGGGGCAGGGAATAACTATGGCTACACCTTC; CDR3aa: CASSQGAGNNYGYTF
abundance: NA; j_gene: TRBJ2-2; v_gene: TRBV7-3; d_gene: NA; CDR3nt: TGTGCCAGCAGCCAAAGGGGGGGAGGAGATACCGGGGAGCTGTTTTTT; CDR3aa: CASSQRGGGDTGELFF
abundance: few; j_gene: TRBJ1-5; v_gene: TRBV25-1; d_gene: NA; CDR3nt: TGTGCCAGCAGAGGGTCTCTGGGGCCCCAGCATTTT; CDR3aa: CASRGSLGPQHF
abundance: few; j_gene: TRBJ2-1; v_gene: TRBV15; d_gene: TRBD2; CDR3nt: TGTGCCACCAGCACTGAGACTAGCGGGACCTACAATGAGCAGTTCTTC; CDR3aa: CATSTETSGTYNEQFF
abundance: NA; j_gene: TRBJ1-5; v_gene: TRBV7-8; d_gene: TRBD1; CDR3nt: TGTGCCAGCAGCACACTCCGGGACAGGGTTACCCAGCATTTT; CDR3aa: CASSTLRDRVTQHF
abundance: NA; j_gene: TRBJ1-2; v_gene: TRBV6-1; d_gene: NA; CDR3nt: TGTGCCAGCACCCCGTCGTTGGCACCAAACTATGGCTACACCTTC; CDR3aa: CASTPSLAPNYGYTF
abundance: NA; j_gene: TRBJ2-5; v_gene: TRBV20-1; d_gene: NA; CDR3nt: TGCAGTGCTAACAGTCGACAGGGAGGGGAGACCCAGTACTTC; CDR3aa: CSANSRQGGETQYF